The entry below gives a single T cell receptor (beta chain) sequence along with its context. The target antigen is unknown. PCR employed 60 Vbeta and 13 Jbeta primers. Clones were read by immunoSEQ multiplex PCR, and TCRdb kept only the in-frame ones, dropping some. Here the sample spans about 170,000 clones, about 76% being singletons. These data come from a study of cytomegalovirus exposure and HLA in healthy donors. Findings of the study overall: Per published accounts, TCR beta sequences correctly predicted the HLA-A and HLA-B alleles of most subjects. After further analysis at a later stage, 16,951 TCR beta sequences were associated with HLA alleles at 0.05 false discovery rate. In a later analysis, TCR beta V- and J-gene trimming was associated with a missense DCLRE1C variant. Per a prior analysis, the majority of TCR beta V segments were productive roughly 90% or roughly 30% of the time.

The CDR3 is made up of 15 amino acids. The germline CDR1 and CDR2 sequences are SGDLS and YYNGEE. V lost 6 bases to trimming and J lost 3 bases; unmatched junction nucleotides: 9. The chain carries TRBV9 and TRBJ2-3; 8 bases map to TRBD2. The clonotype originates from a woman between 18 and 29 years old in good health and CMV-seropositive. The material sequenced was PBMCs. CDR3 coding DNA: TGTGCCAGCACCATCCATGGCGGGGGGACAGATACGCAGTATTTT. Its translation is CASTIHGGGTDTQYF. The full variable domain, its missing parts supplied by reference TRBV9 and TRBJ2-3, is DSGVTQTPKHLITATGQRVTLRCSPRSGDLSVYWYQQSLDQGLQFLIQYYNGEERAKGNILERFSAQQFPDLHSELNLSSLELGDSALYFCASTIHGGGTDTQYFGPGTRLTVL.